This T cell receptor (beta chain) was sequenced during a study of T cell responses to AZD1222 COVID-19 vaccine. Broader study findings: There were vaccine-associated CD4 TCRs across spike, dominant at 160-218 and 743-854. Baseline serology detected seropositivity in only 5 to 7 AZD1222 recipients. Repertoire sampling occurred only after the peak T cell response. White British people made up most donors, females outnumbered males, and clonal diversity was possibly underestimated.

Method: immunoSEQ multiplex PCR; TCRdb's copy keeps in-frame clones and lacks some. The sample has some 100,000 clones, nearly 90% seen once. Concerning this clone: Its target is not known.

This CDR3 spans 17 amino acids. This rearrangement joins TRBV21-1 to TRBJ1-1; the D call of TRBD1 is as the table states it, not checked on the DNA. TRBV21-1 is termed a pseudogene. The TCR originated in an adult in good health. Sequences were derived from peripheral blood, sampled on day 0 of AZD1222 vaccination. Here the CDR3 reads CASSKKNRDSLNTEAFF. CDR3 nucleotide sequence: TGTGCCAGCAGCAAAAAAAACCGGGACAGTTTGAACACTGAAGCTTTCTTT.